The 16 T cell receptor beta chains below all came from one sample that was sequenced in a study of T-cell reconstitution after alpha-beta-depleted transplantation in children. Unique molecular identifiers were built into the TCRbeta library. From the PCR reads, TCRdb called clonotypes with MiXCR, one entry per CDR3 protein. The data contain a few hundred thousand distinct CDR3 sequences, 8% to 10% of them singletons. The sequences come from PBMCs from the stem cell graft donor, collected from the stem cell graft. Receptors were obtained from a human donor who donated a stem cell graft to a child with acute lymphoblastic leukemia.

The V call is TRBV6-2 or TRBV6-3, the J call TRBJ2-7; TRBD1 matches at 7 bases. Germline V gene sequence: CDR1 MNHEY, CDR2 SVGEGT. Trimming cost V 5 bases and J 2 bases; bases outside gene matches: 12. The CDR3 runs to 16 residues. The CDR3 region is CASSHSDRAFTYEQYF. CDR3 DNA: TGTGCCAGCAGTCATTCCGACAGGGCATTTACCTACGAGCAGTACTTC.

J is TRBJ1-1 and V is TRBV2, with a tentative D call TRBD1 (5 bases). The CDR3 spans 14 residues. Germline V lookup: CDR1 SNHLY, CDR2 FYNNEI. V was trimmed by 10 bases and J by 4 bases, leaving 19 bases between them. CDR3 in DNA: TGTGCCAACCTAATGGGGGTTGTTGGCACTGAAGCTTTCTTT. Amino acid sequence: CANLMGVVGTEAFF.

In this sample, this clonotype turned up a few times. The rearrangement links TRBV9 to TRBJ2-6, with 8 positions matching TRBD1. CDR3 size: 18 residues. The germline CDR1 and CDR2 sequences are SGDLS and YYNGEE. After removal of 6 bases from V and 0 bases from J, the junction contained 11 bases not matched to a gene. The CDR3 here is CASTLGWDRFSGANVLTF. The CDR3, as DNA: TGTGCCAGCACCTTGGGTTGGGACAGGTTCTCTGGGGCCAACGTCCTGACTTTC.

This clonotype was seen ten or more times. The CDR3 DNA sequence: TGTGCCAGCTCACCACCCGGGACAGTGAGAACTGAAGCTTTCTTT. Protein product: CASSPPGTVRTEAFF. J is TRBJ1-1 and V is TRBV18; 7 bases align to TRBD1. Per the germline V gene, CDR1 is KGHSH and CDR2 is LQKENI. V was pared by 0 bases and J by 5 bases, with 6 bases of the junction left unmatched. The CDR3 consists of 15 residues.

This clonotype was picked up a small number of times. The chain couples TRBV4-1 to TRBJ2-1; no clear D. V gave up 0 bases and J gave up 1 base, with 7 bases separating them. Germline CDR1 is MGHRA and CDR2 is YSYEKL. CDR3 length equals 15 residues. CDR3 bases: TGCGCCAGCAGCCAAGAACAGTTATCCTACAATGAGCAGTTCTTC. Protein: CASSQEQLSYNEQFF.

This clonotype was recorded many times. The chain combines TRBV5-1 with TRBJ1-2; D possibly corresponds to TRBD1 (6 bases). V was trimmed by 6 bases and J by 0 bases, leaving 12 bases between them. Germline V gene data show CDR1 as SGHRS and CDR2 as YFSETQ. This CDR3 contains 14 residues. DNA of the CDR3: TGCGCCAGCACCCGGGACACCGCTAACTATGGCTACACCTTC. Translating it yields CASTRDTANYGYTF.

With respect to this clonotype: It may be a read error: a sequence one base away is much more abundant. V usage is TRBV5-1 and J usage is TRBJ2-7; D call uncertain. Per germline, CDR1 SGHRS and CDR2 YFSETQ. There are 13 residues in the CDR3. The CDR3 protein is CASSLTDSYEEYF. CDR3 coding DNA: TGCGCCAGCAGTCTTACAGATTCCTACGAGGAGTACTTC.

The rearrangement links TRBV7-9 to TRBJ1-1; D possibly corresponds to TRBD1 (5 bases). Trimming stripped 6 bases from V and 4 bases from J, with 12 bases between. The CDR3 runs 13 residues. Germline CDR1 and CDR2: SEHNR and FQNEAQ (reference sequence). CDR3: CASRKGLGTEAFF. The CDR3 region has the DNA TGTGCCAGCAGGAAGGGGTTGGGCACTGAAGCTTTCTTT.

This clonotype was recorded at least ten times. The chain has TRBV9 and TRBJ1-3; the D is unclear. The length of the CDR3 is 15 residues. Germline lookup yields CDR1 SGDLS and CDR2 YYNGEE. V lost 0 bases, J lost 0 bases, and 7 bases lay in between. In nucleotides, the CDR3 is TGTGCCAGCAGCGTAGCACCAGGCTCTGGAAACACCATATATTTT. Amino acid sequence: CASSVAPGSGNTIYF.

This clonotype has just a few counts. This chain uses TRBV9 with TRBJ1-2; 9 bases fit TRBD1. The CDR3 totals 14 residues. CDR1 is SGDLS and CDR2 is YYNGEE in the germline V gene. V lost 0 bases and J lost 5; bases outside the gene matches: 2. The CDR3 region is CASSVEGQGYGYTF. As DNA, the CDR3 is TGTGCCAGCAGCGTAGAGGGACAGGGATATGGCTACACCTTC.

Only a few counts were recorded for this clonotype. The chain recombines TRBV18 with TRBJ2-5; tentatively, D is TRBD1 (5 bases). CDR3 length equals 16 residues. Germline V gene data show CDR1 as KGHSH and CDR2 as LQKENI. V was clipped by 1 base and J by 0 bases, with 12 bases between them. CDR3 amino acids: CASSPRGRPNQETQYF. The CDR3 DNA reads as TGTGCCAGCTCACCACGGGGCCGCCCGAACCAAGAGACCCAGTACTTC. Filled out from reference TRBV18 and TRBJ2-5, the complete variable domain reads NAGVMQNPRHLVRRRGQEARLRCSPMKGHSHVYWYRQLPEEGLKFMVYLQKENIIDESGMPKERFSAEFPKEGPSILRIQQVVRGDSAAYFCASSPRGRPNQETQYFGPGTRLLVL.

This clonotype was seen more than once but under ten times. The rearrangement uses TRBV7-2 and TRBJ1-6; 8 bases are shared with TRBD1. Germline V lookup: CDR1 SGHTA, CDR2 FQGNSA. V gave up 5 bases and J gave up 8 bases; unmatched junction bases: 8. This CDR3 is built from 15 residues. CDR3: CASSKRTGRDSPLHF. The CDR3 bases are TGTGCCAGCAGCAAACGGACAGGGCGAGATTCACCCCTCCACTTT.

There are many counts of this clonotype. This chain uses TRBV2 with TRBJ2-1; D may be TRBD2 (5 bases). Germline V CDR1 and CDR2: SNHLY, FYNNEI. The germline V and J ends were trimmed by 8 bases and 8 bases, with 16 bases remaining between them. This CDR3 comprises 13 residues. In DNA, the CDR3 is TGTGCCAGCGTCGCGGGCAGGTTGGATGAGCAGTTCTTC. It codes for CASVAGRLDEQFF. The full variable domain, with the rest looked up from reference TRBV2 and TRBJ2-1, is EPEVTQTPSHQVTQMGQEVILRCVPISNHLYFYWYRQILGQKVEFLVSFYNNEISEKSEIFDDQFSVERPDGSNFTLKIRSTKLEDSAMYFCASVAGRLDEQFFGPGTRLTVL.

The table lists this clonotype with many counts. The chain uses TRBV25-1 and TRBJ2-7; D remains unclear. Germline V gene data show CDR1 as MGHDK and CDR2 as SYGVNS. There are 14 residues in the CDR3. Trimming removed 5 bases from V and 3 bases from J, with 14 bases in between. DNA of the CDR3: TGTGCCAGCAGTCCGTCCACAGCTCACTACGAGCAGTACTTC. Translated: CASSPSTAHYEQYF.

The chain recombines TRBV19 with TRBJ2-1, with D possibly matching TRBD2 (7 bases). This CDR3 is 16 amino acids long. CDR1 and CDR2 from the germline V gene are LNHDA and SQIVND (reference sequence). V lost 1 base and J 4 bases, leaving 14 bases between the germline ends. As DNA, the CDR3 is TGTGCCAGTAGTATAGGAGGGGGGGGCTTTTACAATGAGCAGTTCTTC. It encodes CASSIGGGGFYNEQFF.

This chain connects TRBV20-1 to TRBJ2-5; TRBD2 aligns across 10 bases. V shed 5 bases and J 5 bases; nucleotides not matched to a gene: 8. Germline CDR1 and CDR2: DFQATT and SNEGSKA (reference sequence). This CDR3 has 14 amino acids. CDR3 in amino acids: CSASSGGRRETQYF. The CDR3 DNA reads as TGCAGTGCTTCTAGCGGGGGCCGGAGGGAGACCCAGTACTTC.